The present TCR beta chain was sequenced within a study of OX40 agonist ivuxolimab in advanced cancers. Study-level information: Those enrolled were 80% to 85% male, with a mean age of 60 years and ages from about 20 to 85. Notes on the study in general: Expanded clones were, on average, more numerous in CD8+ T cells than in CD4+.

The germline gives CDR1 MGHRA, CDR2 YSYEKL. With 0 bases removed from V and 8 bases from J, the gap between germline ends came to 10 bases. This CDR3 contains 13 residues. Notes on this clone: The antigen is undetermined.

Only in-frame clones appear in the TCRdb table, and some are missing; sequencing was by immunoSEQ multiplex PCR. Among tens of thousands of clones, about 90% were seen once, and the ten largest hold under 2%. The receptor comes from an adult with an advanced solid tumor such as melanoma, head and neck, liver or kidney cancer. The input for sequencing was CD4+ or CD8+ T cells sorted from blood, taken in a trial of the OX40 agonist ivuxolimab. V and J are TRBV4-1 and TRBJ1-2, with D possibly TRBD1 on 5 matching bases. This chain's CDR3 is CASSQEQGGGYTF. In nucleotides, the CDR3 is TGCGCCAGCAGCCAAGAGCAGGGAGGAGGCTACACCTTC.